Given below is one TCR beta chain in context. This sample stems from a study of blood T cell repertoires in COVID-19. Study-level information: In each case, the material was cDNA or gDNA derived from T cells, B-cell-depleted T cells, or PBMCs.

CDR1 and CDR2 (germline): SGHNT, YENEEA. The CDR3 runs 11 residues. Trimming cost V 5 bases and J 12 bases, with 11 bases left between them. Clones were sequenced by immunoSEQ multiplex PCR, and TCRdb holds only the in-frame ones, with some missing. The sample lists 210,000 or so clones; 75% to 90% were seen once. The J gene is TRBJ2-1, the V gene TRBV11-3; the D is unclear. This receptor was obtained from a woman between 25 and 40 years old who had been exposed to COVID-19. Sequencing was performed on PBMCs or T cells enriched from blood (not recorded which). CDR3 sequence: CASSLRGVQFF. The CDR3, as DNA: TGTGCCAGCAGCCTACGTGGTGTGCAGTTCTTC.